Reported below is one T cell receptor beta chain. Its matching antigen is unknown. The data originate from a study of cytomegalovirus exposure and HLA in healthy donors. Overall study results and limits: CMV serostatus alone was available as immune exposure information.

It was with 60 Vbeta and 13 Jbeta primers that the PCR ran. Sequencing was performed with immunoSEQ multiplex PCR; in TCRdb, only in-frame clones are kept and a portion is missing. The data hold around 130,000 clones, with around 71% observed a single time. The clonotype comes from a woman between 55 and 75 years old in good health and CMV-seropositive. Sequencing was carried out using PBMCs.

The DNA for the CDR3 is TGTGCCAGTATCTCCGTGGGGCCCGGTGAAAAACTGTTTTTT. Its protein is CASISVGPGEKLFF. This chain connects TRBV19 to TRBJ1-4, with D perhaps TRBD1 (5 bases). Trimming took 7 bases from V and 7 from J, leaving 16 bases between them. This CDR3 has 14 amino acids. CDR1 LNHDA and CDR2 SQIVND come from the germline V gene (reference sequence).